The T cell receptor (beta chain) described here comes from a study of beta chain features in type 1 diabetes. This clone was detected a few times. The target antigen is unknown. The entirety of the isolated RNA underwent reverse transcription, so expressed TCRB transcripts were sequenced. Assay: immunoSEQ multiplex PCR; the TCRdb copy retains only in-frame clones and omits some. The profile shows about 330,000 clones, approximately 9.9% of them singletons. Broader study findings: More deletions and fewer insertions at VDJ junctions were found in patients with type 1 diabetes.

The CDR3 is 12 amino acids. Germline V gene sequence: CDR1 MNHNS, CDR2 SASEGT. J lost 8 bases, V lost 5 bases, and 3 bases had no gene match. The authors sorted CD4+ naive, central memory, regulatory and stem cell-like memory cells via CD45RO/CCR7/CD25/CD127/CD95/CD27. Material: naive CD4+ T cells from blood. This chain uses TRBV6-1 with TRBJ2-1; TRBD1 agrees at 7 bases. This clonotype was obtained from a woman in her 30s in good health. The CDR3: CASSRQGYEQFF. CDR3 in DNA: TGTGCCAGCAGTAGACAGGGTTATGAGCAGTTCTTC.